This T cell receptor (beta chain) was captured by sequencing in a study of blood T cell repertoires in COVID-19. Germline lookup yields CDR1 MNHNS and CDR2 SASEGT. Trimming left V 3 bases short and J 5 bases short, with 14 bases between. The CDR3 runs to 15 residues. As processed by the authors: Cell counts per sample came from amplifying reference gene primers. Sequencing used immunoSEQ multiplex PCR; TCRdb keeps in-frame clones, though not all of them. The DNA gave D and trimming, while V, J and clone size come from that table. The table records more than 15,000 clones, more than 80% of them present only once.

The chain couples TRBV6-1 to TRBJ1-3; D is unclear. This sequence originates from a woman in her forties or fifties with active COVID-19. The sequenced material came from peripheral blood. CDR3 nucleotides: TGTGCCAGCAGTGATAGTCCTGGGCCGAGAAACACCATATATTTT. This gives the protein CASSDSPGPRNTIYF.